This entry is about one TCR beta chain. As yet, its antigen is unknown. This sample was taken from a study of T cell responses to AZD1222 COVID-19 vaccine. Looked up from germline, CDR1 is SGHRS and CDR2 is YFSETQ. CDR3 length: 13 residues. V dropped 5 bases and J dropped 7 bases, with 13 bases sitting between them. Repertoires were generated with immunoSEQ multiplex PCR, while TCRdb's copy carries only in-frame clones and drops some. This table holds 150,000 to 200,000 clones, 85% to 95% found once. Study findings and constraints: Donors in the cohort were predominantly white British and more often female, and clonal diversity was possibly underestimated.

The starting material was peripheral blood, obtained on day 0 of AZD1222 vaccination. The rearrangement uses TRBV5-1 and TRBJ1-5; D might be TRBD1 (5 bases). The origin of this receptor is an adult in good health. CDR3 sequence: CASSFGTGQPQHF. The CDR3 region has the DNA TGCGCCAGCAGTTTTGGGACCGGGCAGCCCCAGCATTTT.